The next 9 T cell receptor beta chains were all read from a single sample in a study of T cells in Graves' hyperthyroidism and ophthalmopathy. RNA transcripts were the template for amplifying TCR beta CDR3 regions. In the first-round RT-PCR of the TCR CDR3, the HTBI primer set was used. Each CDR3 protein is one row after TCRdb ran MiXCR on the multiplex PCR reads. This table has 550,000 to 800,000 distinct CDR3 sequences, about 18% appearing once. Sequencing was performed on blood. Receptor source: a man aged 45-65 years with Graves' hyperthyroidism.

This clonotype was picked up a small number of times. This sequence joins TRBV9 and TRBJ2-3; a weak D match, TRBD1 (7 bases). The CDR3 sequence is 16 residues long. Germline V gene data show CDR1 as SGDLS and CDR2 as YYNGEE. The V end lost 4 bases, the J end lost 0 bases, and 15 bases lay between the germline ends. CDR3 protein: CASSQGGVPSTDTQYF. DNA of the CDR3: TGTGCCAGCAGCCAGGGGGGAGTCCCCAGCACAGATACGCAGTATTTT.

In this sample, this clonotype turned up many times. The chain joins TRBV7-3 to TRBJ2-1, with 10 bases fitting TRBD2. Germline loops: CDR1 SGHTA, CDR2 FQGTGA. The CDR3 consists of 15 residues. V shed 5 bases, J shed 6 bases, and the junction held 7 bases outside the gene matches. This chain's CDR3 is CASSQLAGPFNEQFF. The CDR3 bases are TGTGCCAGCAGCCAACTAGCGGGGCCCTTCAATGAGCAGTTCTTC.

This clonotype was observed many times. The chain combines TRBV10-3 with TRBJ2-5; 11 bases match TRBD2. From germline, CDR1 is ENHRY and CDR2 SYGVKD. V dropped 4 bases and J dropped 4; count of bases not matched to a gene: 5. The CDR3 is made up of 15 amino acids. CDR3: CAISGLAGGSETQYF. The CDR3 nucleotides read TGTGCCATCAGTGGATTAGCGGGAGGGTCAGAGACCCAGTACTTC.

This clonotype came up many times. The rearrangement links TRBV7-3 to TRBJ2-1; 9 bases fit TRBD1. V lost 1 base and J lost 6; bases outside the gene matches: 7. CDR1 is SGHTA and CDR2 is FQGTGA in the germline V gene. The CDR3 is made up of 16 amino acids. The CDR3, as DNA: TGTGCCAGCAGCTTAATGGGGACAGGGAATGGCAATGAGCAGTTCTTC. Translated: CASSLMGTGNGNEQFF.

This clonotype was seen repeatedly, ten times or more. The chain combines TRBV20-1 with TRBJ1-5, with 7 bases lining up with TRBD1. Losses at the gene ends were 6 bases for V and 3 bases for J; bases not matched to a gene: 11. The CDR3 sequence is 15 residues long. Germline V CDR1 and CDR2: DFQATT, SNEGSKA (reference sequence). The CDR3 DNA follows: TGCAGTGCAAGACCGCCGACAGGGAACAATCAGCCCCAGCATTTT. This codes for CSARPPTGNNQPQHF.

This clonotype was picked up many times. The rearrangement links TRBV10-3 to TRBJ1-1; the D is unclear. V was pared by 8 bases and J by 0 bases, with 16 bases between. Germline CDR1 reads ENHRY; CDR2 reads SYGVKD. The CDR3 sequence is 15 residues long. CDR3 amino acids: CAIGRATGLNTEAFF. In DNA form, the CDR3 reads TGTGCCATCGGAAGAGCTACGGGGTTGAACACTGAAGCTTTCTTT.

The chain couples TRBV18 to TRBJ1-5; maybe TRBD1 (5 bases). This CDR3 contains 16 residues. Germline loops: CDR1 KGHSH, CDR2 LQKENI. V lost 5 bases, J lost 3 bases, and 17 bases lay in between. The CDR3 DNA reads TGTGCCAGCTCATCCGGACATGCCTCGAACAATCAGCCCCAGCATTTT. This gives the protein CASSSGHASNNQPQHF.

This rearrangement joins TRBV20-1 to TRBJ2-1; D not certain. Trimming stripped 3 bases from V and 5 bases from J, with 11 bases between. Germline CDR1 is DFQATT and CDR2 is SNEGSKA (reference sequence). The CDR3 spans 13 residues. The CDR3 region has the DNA TGCAGTGCTAGCTCTCCGGGCCACAATGAGCAGTTCTTC. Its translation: CSASSPGHNEQFF.

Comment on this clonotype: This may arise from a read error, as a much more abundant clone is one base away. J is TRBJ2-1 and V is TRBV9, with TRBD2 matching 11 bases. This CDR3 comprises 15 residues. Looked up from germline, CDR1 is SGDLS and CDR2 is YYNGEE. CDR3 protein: CDSSLAGGSHNEQFF. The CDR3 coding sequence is TGTGACAGCAGCCTAGCGGGAGGATCCCACAATGAGCAGTTCTTC.